A selection of T cell receptor beta chains follows, all from one sample in a study of cytomegalovirus exposure and HLA in healthy donors. TCRdb keeps only in-frame clones here, not all; method: immunoSEQ multiplex PCR. Of 200,000 or so clones listed, more than 65% are singletons. The material sequenced was PBMCs. The receptors originated from a woman aged 25 to 39 in good health and CMV-seropositive. Both conserved end residues are part of each CDR3. Each record gives: V gene, J gene, D gene, clone size, CDR3 DNA, CDR3 protein. D genes are given only for firm matches. The size field is filled for only some rows; it gives once, few, many or a size class.

TRBV18	TRBJ2-7	TRBD1	once	TGTGCCAGCTCACGGGACAGGGGGAGCTACGAGCAGTACTTC	CASSRDRGSYEQYF
TRBV11-2	TRBJ1-2	.	.	TGTGCCAGCAGCTTAGATCTTGGAGACAGTCGCTATGGCTACACCTTC	CASSLDLGDSRYGYTF
TRBV6-1	TRBJ2-1	.	.	TGTGCCAGCCGTGCTGGGCCCCTGACGGACAATGAGCAGTTCTTC	CASRAGPLTDNEQFF
TRBV29-1	TRBJ1-1	TRBD1	.	TGCAGCGGTGGGCGGACAGGGACTGAAGCTTTCTTT	CSGGRTGTEAFF
TRBV11-3	TRBJ2-7	TRBD1	once	TGTGCCAGCAGCTTAGCCGGGACAGGGAGCTACGAGCAGTACTTC	CASSLAGTGSYEQYF
TRBV6-1	TRBJ2-7	TRBD2	.	TGTGCCAGCAGTGAACCGGGGAGGGGCGAGCAGTACTTC	CASSEPGRGEQYF
TRBV28	TRBJ2-1	TRBD2	.	TGTGCCAGCAATTTAGCGGGATCCTACAATGAGCAGTTCTTC	CASNLAGSYNEQFF
TRBV13	TRBJ2-1	TRBD2	.	TGTGCCAGCAGCTATGGGACTAGCCCTTACAATGAGCAGTTCTTC	CASSYGTSPYNEQFF
TRBV4-2	TRBJ1-2	TRBD1	.	TGTGCCAGCAGCCCCTCGGGGACAGGGAATAACTATGGCTACACCTTC	CASSPSGTGNNYGYTF
TRBV9	TRBJ2-1	TRBD2	.	TGTGCCAGCAGCGGAATAGCGGGAGGCTACAATGAGCAGTTCTTC	CASSGIAGGYNEQFF
TRBV9	TRBJ2-1	TRBD1	.	TGTGCCAGCAGCCCGGGGACAGGGACCTACAATGAGCAGTTCTTC	CASSPGTGTYNEQFF
TRBV2	TRBJ2-3	TRBD1	.	TGTGCCAGCACCTCCCGGACAGGGGAATCAGATACGCAGTATTTT	CASTSRTGESDTQYF
TRBV19	TRBJ2-7	TRBD1	.	TGTGCCAGTAGTATTGACAGGGGGTACGAGCAGTACTTC	CASSIDRGYEQYF
TRBV30	TRBJ1-4	.	.	TGTGCCTGGAGTGTTAAAGAGTTAACTAATGAAAAACTGTTTTTT	CAWSVKELTNEKLFF
TRBV9	TRBJ2-7	.	.	TGTGCCAGCAGCGTACCTCACAGGGCCTCCTACGAGCAGTACTTC	CASSVPHRASYEQYF
TRBV15	TRBJ2-5	.	.	TGTGCCACCAGCAGAGATTCCGGGGAGACCCAGTACTTC	CATSRDSGETQYF
TRBV6-6	TRBJ2-3	TRBD2	.	TGTGCCAGCAGTCTTAGTGCGGGAGGGGATACGCAGTATTTT	CASSLSAGGDTQYF
TRBV18	TRBJ2-7	.	.	TGTGCCAGCTCACCATCAGGGAACTACGAGCAGTACTTC	CASSPSGNYEQYF
TRBV6-5	TRBJ2-7	TRBD1	.	TGTGCCAGCAGGGGGGCAGGGGGTTCCTACGAGCAGTACTTC	CASRGAGGSYEQYF
TRBV11-2	TRBJ2-3	.	.	TGTGCCAGCAGCCCCCGCCCCAGGGGGAGGAGGACAGATACGCAGTATTTT	CASSPRPRGRRTDTQYF
TRBV29-1	TRBJ2-3	TRBD2	.	TGCAGCGTTGAAAGCGGGACTGTTATCACAGATACGCAGTATTTT	CSVESGTVITDTQYF
TRBV9	TRBJ2-3	TRBD2	.	TGTGCCAGCAGCGTAGTCGGGACTAAAACAGATACGCAGTATTTT	CASSVVGTKTDTQYF
TRBV6-5	TRBJ2-1	TRBD2	.	TGTGCCAGCAGTTCTAGCGGGGGGTCCTACAATGAGCAGTTCTTC	CASSSSGGSYNEQFF
TRBV28	TRBJ2-7	.	.	TGTGCCAGCACGGAGACTCTGAGCTCCTACGAGCAGTACTTC	CASTETLSSYEQYF
TRBV2	TRBJ1-5	.	.	TGTGCCAGCAGGCGGGGGTTAAATCAGCCCCAGCATTTT	CASRRGLNQPQHF
TRBV15	TRBJ1-2	.	.	TGTGCCACCAGCACCTCCAGGGGTGGCTACACCTTC	CATSTSRGGYTF
TRBV2	TRBJ2-7	.	once	TGTGCCAGCAGAAAGAGGAGCTCCTACGAGCAGTACTTC	CASRKRSSYEQYF
TRBV6-1	TRBJ2-1	.	once	TGTGCCAGCAGTGCTGGGAGGCAGGTCCGTGGCTATGAGCAGTTCTTC	CASSAGRQVRGYEQFF
TRBV6-5	TRBJ1-2	.	few	TGTGCCAGCACTAGGGGGAGGGACTATGGCTACACCTTC	CASTRGRDYGYTF
TRBV20-1	TRBJ2-5	.	.	TGCAGTGCTGTTCTTAAAGAGACCCAGTACTTC	CSAVLKETQYF
TRBV5-1	TRBJ1-5	TRBD1	few	TGCGCCAGCAGCTGGGGACAGGGGGATCAGCCCCAGCATTTT	CASSWGQGDQPQHF
TRBV5-1	TRBJ2-2	TRBD1	few	TGCGCCAGCAGCTTGGGGACAGGGGACACCGGGGAGCTGTTTTTT	CASSLGTGDTGELFF
TRBV6-4	TRBJ2-1	.	.	TGTGCCAGCTCCCGGGAGCGGGTTTCTGGGAATGAGCAGTTCTTC	CASSRERVSGNEQFF
TRBV5-5	TRBJ2-7	TRBD1	.	TGTGCCAGCAGCTGGGACCGGGACAGGGGCTCCTACGAGCAGTACTTC	CASSWDRDRGSYEQYF
TRBV7-2	TRBJ1-5	.	few	TGTGCCAGCAGCTTAGGACGGGTTAGCAATCAGCCCCAGCATTTT	CASSLGRVSNQPQHF
TRBV20-1	TRBJ2-3	TRBD2	.	TGCAGTGCTTCGACTAGCGCCACGCAGTATTTT	CSASTSATQYF
TRBV5-1	TRBJ1-4	.	.	TGCGCCAGCAGCCCCGGGGGGGAAACTAATGAAAAACTGTTTTTT	CASSPGGETNEKLFF
TRBV28	TRBJ2-7	TRBD1	.	TGTGCCAGCAGTTCGCCCTGGACAGGGAGCTCCTACGAGCAGTACTTC	CASSSPWTGSSYEQYF
TRBV27	TRBJ2-5	TRBD2	many	TGTGCCAGCAGTATAACTAGCGGACAAGAGACCCAGTACTTC	CASSITSGQETQYF
TRBV15	TRBJ1-2	TRBD1	.	TGTGCCACCAGCCCACGGGACAGGGCCTATGGCTACACCTTC	CATSPRDRAYGYTF
TRBV2	TRBJ1-3	.	.	TGTGCCAGCGGGGAAGGAGCCTCTGGAAACACCATATATTTT	CASGEGASGNTIYF
TRBV2	TRBJ2-1	TRBD1	.	TGTGCCAGCAGTTATCGGGGACAGTCCTACAATGAGCAGTTCTTC	CASSYRGQSYNEQFF
TRBV5-1	TRBJ2-7	TRBD1	.	TGCGCCAGCAGCTCGAATTCACAGGGGAACGAGCAGTACTTC	CASSSNSQGNEQYF
TRBV19	TRBJ1-2	.	.	TGTGCCAGTAGTATAGGCCCCAGGGGATCTGGCGGCTACACCTTC	CASSIGPRGSGGYTF
TRBV29-1	TRBJ2-2	.	.	TGCAGCGTTGAAGGTGAAGGGGCGGCCTACACCGGGGAGCTGTTTTTT	CSVEGEGAAYTGELFF
TRBV15	TRBJ1-2	TRBD1	.	TGTGCCACCAGCTCTCAGACAGGGTCGTTGTCTGGCTACACCTTC	CATSSQTGSLSGYTF
TRBV27	TRBJ1-5	.	.	TGTGCCAGCAGCCTCAATTGGAGCGGGCCCCAGCATTTT	CASSLNWSGPQHF
TRBV7-2	TRBJ1-1	.	.	TGTGCCAGCAGCTTTTTACGGGAGGACACTGAAGCTTTCTTT	CASSFLREDTEAFF
TRBV4-2	TRBJ1-2	.	few	TGTGCCAGCAGCCAAGATCAGGTTGACTATGGCTACACCTTC	CASSQDQVDYGYTF
TRBV15	TRBJ1-1	TRBD1	.	TGTGCCACCTCTTGGGGGGACAGGAGGGATGAAGCTTTCTTT	CATSWGDRRDEAFF